One and the same sample provided the 9 T cell receptor beta chains below, sequenced in a study of blood T cell repertoires in COVID-19. The protocol was immunoSEQ multiplex PCR, while the TCRdb copy is restricted to in-frame clones and leaves out a portion. The sample holds hundreds of thousands of clones, roughly 90% seen once. Sequenced input: PBMCs or T cells enriched from blood (not recorded which). These receptors were obtained from a woman aged 25 to 39 with acute COVID-19.

This clone was counted once. The V and J genes are TRBV2 and TRBJ1-2, with D maybe TRBD1 (5 bases). This CDR3 is 13 amino acids long. In germline, CDR1 is SNHLY, CDR2 FYNNEI. V lost 6 bases and J 4 bases, leaving 12 bases between the germline ends. This CDR3 is CASRTETVYGYTF. The DNA of the CDR3 is TGTGCCAGCAGGACAGAGACAGTCTATGGCTACACCTTC. Drawing the rest from reference TRBV2 and TRBJ1-2, the complete variable domain is EPEVTQTPSHQVTQMGQEVILRCVPISNHLYFYWYRQILGQKVEFLVSFYNNEISEKSEIFDDQFSVERPDGSNFTLKIRSTKLEDSAMYFCASRTETVYGYTFGSGTRLTVV.

This rearrangement joins TRBV28 to TRBJ1-1, with a possible D match to TRBD1 (6 bases). CDR3 size: 15 residues. Deletions cut 7 bases from V and 3 bases from J, with 18 bases between. Per germline, CDR1 MDHEN and CDR2 SYDVKM. In DNA form, the CDR3 reads TGTGCCAGCAAGCGTGGGGGCACGGCGGACACTGAAGCTTTCTTT. This gives the protein CASKRGGTADTEAFF.

The chain employs TRBV5-1 and TRBJ2-1, with unresolved D. V was clipped by 0 bases and J by 4 bases, with 8 bases between them. Germline CDR1 SGHRS, CDR2 YFSETQ. The CDR3 sequence is 14 residues long. The CDR3 bases are TGCGCCAGCAGCTTGGAATCCAGGTACAATGAGCAGTTCTTC. Translated: CASSLESRYNEQFF.

On this clone: Within the sample, other DNA sequences also encode this same CDR3. The V gene is TRBV7-3, the J gene TRBJ1-6; D may be TRBD1 (5 bases). CDR3 size: 13 residues. Germline loops: CDR1 SGHTA, CDR2 FQGTGA. The ends were cut back, 4 bases at V and 7 bases at J, with 8 bases in the middle. CDR3 protein: CASSSDRNSPLHF. The CDR3 coding sequence is TGTGCCAGCAGCTCAGACAGAAATTCACCCCTCCACTTT.

The chain uses TRBV5-1 and TRBJ1-3; tentatively, D is TRBD1 (6 bases). Germline CDR1 reads SGHRS; CDR2 reads YFSETQ. Trimming took off 5 bases at V and 0 bases at J, with 12 bases between the two ends. This CDR3 region has 15 residues. CDR3 sequence reads: CASRDSLNSGNTIYF. The CDR3 DNA sequence: TGCGCCAGCAGGGACAGTCTGAACTCTGGAAACACCATATATTTT.

The chain recombines TRBV3-1 (or the pseudogene TRBV3-2) with TRBJ2-5; D might be TRBD1 (6 bases). The CDR3 has 15 amino acids. V lost 1 base and J 4 bases, leaving 13 bases between the germline ends. Germline V gene sequence: CDR1 LGHDT, CDR2 YNNKEL (reference sequence). The CDR3 DNA sequence: TGTGCCAGCAGCCAAGGAGGGACATCCCGAGAGACCCAGTACTTC. Translating gives CASSQGGTSRETQYF.

The chain couples TRBV5-4 to TRBJ2-1; D perhaps matches TRBD1 (5 bases). The CDR3 totals 14 residues. Trimming pared 7 bases from V and 0 bases from J, leaving 11 bases between. The germline V gene encodes CDR1 SGHNT and CDR2 YYREEE (reference sequence). This CDR3 reads CASGQQSSYNEQFF. CDR3 nucleotide sequence: TGTGCCAGCGGACAACAGAGCTCCTACAATGAGCAGTTCTTC.

The chain joins TRBV3-1 (or the pseudogene TRBV3-2) to TRBJ1-2, with D uncertain. Germline CDR1 LGHDT, CDR2 YNNKEL (reference sequence). This CDR3 comprises 16 residues. Trimming took off 1 base at V and 7 bases at J, with 19 bases between the two ends. The CDR3 is CASSQGSAVAGAGYTF. CDR3 nucleotides: TGTGCCAGCAGCCAAGGGTCAGCGGTCGCCGGAGCTGGCTACACCTTC.

Written as DNA, the CDR3 is TGTGCCAGCAGTCTACTAGGACGGGAGGGCTCTGGGGCCAACGTCCTGACTTTC. The encoded protein is CASSLLGREGSGANVLTF. The V and J genes are TRBV5-4 and TRBJ2-6; 8 nucleotides line up with TRBD2. The CDR3 is made up of 18 amino acids. Germline-derived CDR1 and CDR2 are SGHNT and YYREEE (reference sequence). V shed 5 bases and J 0 bases; nucleotides not matched to a gene: 10.